Below, one T cell receptor (beta chain) is given with its context. Its specificity is unknown. The sample is drawn from a study of blood T cells in healthy people across ages. Study-level findings and limits: While age rose, TCR beta diversity per million T cells dropped in a roughly linear way. The study lacked donor CMV status, which possibly confounded expanded clonotype changes. Unsorted PBMC input precluded a conclusive naive versus antigen-experienced comparison.

V was shortened by 7 bases and J by 5 bases, with 18 bases between the two germline ends. The CDR3 consists of 15 residues. The use of a sample-barcoded 5' primer and a J-beta primer mix characterized a second PCR of roughly 6 to 11 cycles. TCRdb itself ran the 5' RACE reads through MiXCR, one entry per CDR3 protein. The sample lists about 1 million distinct CDR3 sequences, 35% to 50% occurring once. The V call is TRBV12-3 or TRBV12-4, the J call TRBJ2-1, with D perhaps TRBD2 (6 bases). This receptor was obtained from a woman aged 55-75 years in good health. Sequenced: blood. The CDR3 region has the DNA TGTGCCAGCACCTTCCTTCTAGCGCCTAACAATGAGCAGTTCTTC. As protein: CASTFLLAPNNEQFF.